These 23 T cell receptor beta chains came from one sample sequenced in a study of blood T cells in healthy people across ages. It was with a sample-barcoded 5' primer and a J-beta primer mix that a second PCR of about 6 to 12 cycles was run. From the 5' RACE reads, TCRdb called clonotypes with MiXCR, one entry per CDR3 protein. Altogether 700,000 to 900,000 distinct CDR3 sequences are present, around a quarter being singletons, with the ten largest covering approximately 2.9%. The same sample was also studied in work on T cells of mothers and their children.

Specimen: blood. The receptors come from a boy between 10 and 17 years old in good health.

The V call is TRBV28, the J call TRBJ2-1; TRBD2 is a possible D gene (6 bases). Germline-derived CDR1 and CDR2 are MDHEN and SYDVKM. With 7 bases removed from V and 5 bases from J, the gap between germline ends came to 12 bases. The CDR3 spans 13 residues. Here the CDR3 DNA reads TGTGCCAGCACACGTAGCGGCAACAATGAGCAGTTCTTC. The encoded protein is CASTRSGNNEQFF.

This clonotype turned up a few times. The gene calls are TRBV5-1 and TRBJ2-1; 12 bases fit TRBD2. Germline trimming cut 3 bases from V and 6 bases from J; bases unmatched to any gene: 7. Germline assignment: CDR1 SGHRS and CDR2 YFSETQ. This CDR3 comprises 16 residues. The DNA of the CDR3 is TGCGCCAGCAGCTCCCCGACTAGCGGGGGAAGCAATGAGCAGTTCTTC. Residues: CASSSPTSGGSNEQFF.

This clonotype was detected a few times. This chain uses TRBV27 with TRBJ1-5, with 9 bases that match TRBD1. The CDR3 is 14 amino acids. Germline CDR1 reads MNHEY; CDR2 reads SMNVEV (reference sequence). J gave up 7 bases and V 5 bases, and 6 bases lay outside the gene matches. Written as DNA, the CDR3 is TGTGCCAGCAGTCCTCGGACAGGGGACCAGCCCCAGCATTTT. Protein sequence: CASSPRTGDQPQHF.

In this sample, this clonotype turned up a few times. The chain combines TRBV15 with TRBJ2-3, with 10 bases aligning to TRBD2. Germline V gives CDR1 LNHNV, CDR2 YYDKDF (reference sequence). CDR3 length equals 16 residues. Trimming removed 5 bases from V and 0 bases from J; junction bases left unmatched: 5. The CDR3 here is CATSGSGGPSTDTQYF. In nucleotides, the CDR3 is TGTGCCACCAGCGGTAGCGGGGGGCCCAGCACAGATACGCAGTATTTT.

In its sample, this clonotype was seen a few times. This chain links TRBV7-2 with TRBJ2-5; 11 positions agree with TRBD2. The V gene end was trimmed by 4 bases and the J gene end by 5 bases; junction bases not matched to a gene: 6. Germline V gene sequence: CDR1 SGHTA, CDR2 FQGNSA. This CDR3 is built from 15 residues. CDR3 amino acids: CASSSQLAGVETQYF. The DNA of the CDR3 is TGTGCCAGCAGCTCTCAACTAGCGGGAGTTGAGACCCAGTACTTC.

The rearrangement links TRBV7-9 to TRBJ2-5; possibly TRBD2 for D (6 bases). The assigned J gene may be wrong: the sequence end matches TRBJ2-1 better. This CDR3 is 13 amino acids long. CDR1 and CDR2 (germline): SEHNR, FQNEAQ (reference sequence). The DNA of the CDR3 is TGTGCCAGCAGCGGCCGCGGGACTAATGAGCAGTTCTTC. The encoded protein is CASSGRGTNEQFF.

In nucleotides, the CDR3 is TGTGCCAGCAGCTTGATTGCCCGGGGGCAGGACATGAGTTCCAATGAGCAGTTCTTC. Encoded protein: CASSLIARGQDMSSNEQFF. This chain uses TRBV5-5 with TRBJ2-5; D might be TRBD1 or TRBD2, each matching 6 bases. The DNA end is more similar to TRBJ2-1, so the J call may be wrong. The germline CDR1 and CDR2 sequences are SGHKS and YYEKEE (reference sequence). This CDR3 spans 19 amino acids.

The chain combines TRBV9 with TRBJ2-6; TRBD1 agrees at 9 bases. Germline V gene data show CDR1 as SGDLS and CDR2 as YYNGEE. Trimming took 1 base from V and 3 from J; bases not matched to a gene: 5. CDR3 length equals 17 residues. The CDR3 is CASSVRTGEFGANVLTF. CDR3 nucleotide sequence: TGTGCCAGCAGCGTACGGACAGGGGAGTTTGGGGCCAACGTCCTGACTTTC.

This clonotype was counted between two and nine times. One end of the junction varies from germline; a read error may be responsible. The J gene is TRBJ1-1, the V gene TRBV19, with 11 positions matching TRBD1. From germline, CDR1 is LNHDA and CDR2 SQIVND (reference sequence). The CDR3 length is 16 residues. DNA for the CDR3: TGTGTCAGTAGTATCGAGGGACAGGGGGTGAGCACTGAAGCTTTCTTT. Translated, it gives CVSSIEGQGVSTEAFF.

The rearrangement links TRBV4-1 to TRBJ1-2, with TRBD1 as a possible D gene (5 bases). With 2 bases removed from V and 8 bases from J, the gap between germline ends came to 21 bases. This CDR3 has 16 amino acids. Germline values: CDR1 MGHRA, CDR2 YSYEKL. The DNA for the CDR3 is TGCGCCAGCAGCCAACCGTCCCGGGGCCCTATGGGCGGCTACACCTTC. Its protein is CASSQPSRGPMGGYTF.

This clonotype came up a few times. One junction end does not reproduce the germline sequence, and a read error may be involved. J is TRBJ2-7 and V is TRBV10-3; 11 bases are a match to TRBD1. The CDR3 is made up of 14 amino acids. Germline CDR1 is ENHRY and CDR2 is SYGVKD. The chain's CDR3 is CAISEGDRGYGQYF. The CDR3, as DNA: TGTGCCATCAGTGAGGGGGACAGGGGGTACGGGCAGTACTTC.

V and J are TRBV2 and TRBJ1-2; no firm D call. Trimming stripped 1 base from V and 10 bases from J, with 10 bases between. The CDR3 runs 12 residues. The V gene's germline CDR1 is SNHLY and CDR2 FYNNEI. The CDR3 sequence: CASSEVVGDYTF. The CDR3, as DNA: TGTGCCAGCAGTGAAGTTGTGGGTGACTACACCTTC.

This chain connects TRBV20-1 to TRBJ1-6; the D gene is possibly TRBD1 (5 bases). Germline CDR1 reads DFQATT; CDR2 reads SNEGSKA (reference sequence). The V gene lost 1 base and the J gene lost 6 bases, with 10 bases spanning the gap. The CDR3 loop spans 14 amino acids. The CDR3 spells CSARGGGFNSPLHF. CDR3 sequence (DNA): TGCAGTGCTAGAGGGGGGGGGTTTAATTCACCCCTCCACTTT.

The genes are TRBV2 and TRBJ2-3; 9 nucleotides agree with TRBD1. The CDR3 contains 14 residues. Germline V lookup: CDR1 SNHLY, CDR2 FYNNEI. V lost 9 bases and J lost 4; bases outside the gene matches: 8. CDR3 in amino acids: CARGRTGAADTQYF. CDR3 sequence (DNA): TGTGCCAGGGGGAGGACAGGGGCGGCAGATACGCAGTATTTT. The full variable domain, in which reference TRBV2 and TRBJ2-3 provide the parts outside the CDR3, is EPEVTQTPSHQVTQMGQEVILRCVPISNHLYFYWYRQILGQKVEFLVSFYNNEISEKSEIFDDQFSVERPDGSNFTLKIRSTKLEDSAMYFCARGRTGAADTQYFGPGTRLTVL.

The V gene is TRBV5-1, the J gene TRBJ2-7; 9 positions agree with TRBD1. The germline gives CDR1 SGHRS, CDR2 YFSETQ. The CDR3 contains 16 residues. V was pared by 0 bases and J by 0 bases, with 4 bases of the junction left unmatched. CDR3 bases: TGCGCCAGCAGCTTGGCCGGACAGGGGACCTCCTACGAGCAGTACTTC. The encoded protein is CASSLAGQGTSYEQYF.

This clonotype turned up a few times. The V call is TRBV15, the J call TRBJ2-2; no reliable D call. From germline, CDR1 is LNHNV and CDR2 YYDKDF (reference sequence). The length of the CDR3 is 12 residues. V was shortened by 5 bases and J by 1 base, with 2 bases between the two germline ends. This CDR3 reads CATSQNTGELFF. CDR3 coding DNA: TGTGCCACCAGCCAGAACACCGGGGAGCTGTTTTTT.

The chain employs TRBV7-6 and TRBJ1-3, with TRBD1 identical over 8 bases. Trimming took 5 bases from V and 2 from J; bases not matched to a gene: 11. The CDR3 is 17 residues long. CDR1 is SGHVS, CDR2 FNYEAQ, per germline. The CDR3 region has the DNA TGTGCCAGCAGCCCTACCGGACAGGGTAGCGCTGGAAACACCATATATTTT. Its translation is CASSPTGQGSAGNTIYF.

This clonotype came up a few times. The CDR3, as DNA: TGTGCCAGCAGCCTCCCCGGGACTAGCGGTGAGACCCAGTACTTC. Its protein is CASSLPGTSGETQYF. The chain uses TRBV7-6 and TRBJ2-5, with 11 bases matching TRBD2. This CDR3 spans 15 amino acids. Germline CDR1 SGHVS, CDR2 FNYEAQ. The J segment lost 5 bases and the V segment lost 5 bases, leaving 7 bases of the junction unmatched.

This clonotype was counted only a few times. This sequence joins TRBV6-5 and TRBJ1-1, with D possibly TRBD1 on 6 matching bases. V lost 6 bases and J lost 1, with 9 bases in between. Germline CDR1 MNHEY, CDR2 SVGAGI. The CDR3 has 13 residues. In DNA form, the CDR3 reads TGTGCCAGCAGCCGGGACAAGAACACTGAAGCTTTCTTT. Residues: CASSRDKNTEAFF.

As regards this clonotype: One end of the junction does not line up with germline, which may come from a read error. The chain joins TRBV15 to TRBJ1-2; the D is unclear. The germline V gene encodes CDR1 LNHNV and CDR2 YYDKDF (reference sequence). CDR3 length: 12 residues. CDR3 protein: CATSRDWATASF. Here the CDR3 DNA reads TGTGCCACCAGCAGAGATTGGGCAACAGCCTCTTTC.

The chain couples TRBV20-1 to TRBJ1-2; TRBD1 matches 10 bases. In germline, CDR1 is DFQATT, CDR2 SNEGSKA (reference sequence). V lost 2 bases to trimming and J lost 1 base; unmatched junction nucleotides: 1. This CDR3 has 14 residues. The CDR3, as DNA: TGCAGTGCTAGAAGGGACAGGGGTAACTATGGCTACACCTTC. Its protein product is CSARRDRGNYGYTF.

The rearrangement uses TRBV10-1 and TRBJ2-1, with TRBD2 matching 11 bases. The trim removed 2 bases at V and 7 bases at J, leaving 13 bases unmatched. This CDR3 comprises 18 residues. Germline V CDR1 and CDR2: WNHNN, SYGVQD (reference sequence). CDR3 DNA sequence: TGCGCCAGCAGTGAGGGACCCGGGGTAGCGGGGGGGAGAAATGAGCAGTTCTTC. Residues: CASSEGPGVAGGRNEQFF.

This chain links TRBV28 with TRBJ2-5, with D unresolved. Germline loops: CDR1 MDHEN, CDR2 SYDVKM. V lost 5 bases and J lost 0, with 19 bases in between. The CDR3 runs to 17 residues. CDR3 nucleotides: TGTGCCAGCAGTGAGGTGGGTTCGGAGTGGTACCAAGAGACCCAGTACTTC. Protein product: CASSEVGSEWYQETQYF. The variable domain in full, completed from reference TRBV28 and TRBJ2-5, reads DVKVTQSSRYLVKRTGEKVFLECVQDMDHENMFWYRQDPGLGLRLIYFSYDVKMKEKGDIPEGYSVSREKKERFSLILESASTNQTSMYLCASSEVGSEWYQETQYFGPGTRLLVL.